Listed below are T cell receptor beta chains from one sample, sequenced in a study of control samples from healthy donors and cancer patients. Generated by immunoSEQ multiplex PCR, the TCRdb table keeps only in-frame clones and is missing some. Of about 58,000 clones in the sample, approximately 89% were seen once. The specimen sequenced was PBMCs. The source is a woman aged 60-75 years with lung cancer. Both conserved end residues are part of each CDR3. A D gene is named only where the DNA matches it firmly. Clone size, where shown, is once, few, many, or a class for clones that have expanded.

clone size: -; J gene: TRBJ1-1; V gene: TRBV5-6; D gene: -; CDR3 length: 14; CDR3 DNA: TGTGCCAGCAGCCTGGGGACGGTTAACACTGAAGCTTTCTTT; CDR3 protein: CASSLGTVNTEAFF
clone size: -; J gene: TRBJ2-3; V gene: TRBV2; D gene: TRBD2; CDR3 length: 22; CDR3 DNA: TGTGCCAGCAGTGAAGGATTCGGACTAGCGGGGAAAAGGCTACCTAGCACAGATACGCAGTATTTT; CDR3 protein: CASSEGFGLAGKRLPSTDTQYF
clone size: -; J gene: TRBJ1-1; V gene: TRBV5-4; D gene: -; CDR3 length: 14; CDR3 DNA: TGTGCCAGCAGCTTGGCAGGGATGGACACTGAAGCTTTCTTT; CDR3 protein: CASSLAGMDTEAFF
clone size: -; J gene: TRBJ2-2; V gene: TRBV7-9; D gene: TRBD1; CDR3 length: 14; CDR3 DNA: TGTGCCAGCAGTTGGACAGGGAACACCGGGGAGCTGTTTTTT; CDR3 protein: CASSWTGNTGELFF
clone size: -; J gene: TRBJ2-1; V gene: TRBV5-1; D gene: -; CDR3 length: 15; CDR3 DNA: TGCGCCAGCAGCTTGGAGGCGAGGCCAGGCAATGAGCAGTTCTTC; CDR3 protein: CASSLEARPGNEQFF
clone size: -; J gene: TRBJ1-1; V gene: TRBV5-1; D gene: -; CDR3 length: 15; CDR3 DNA: TGCGCCAGCAGCTTGGGGGCGGGCTTGAACACTGAAGCTTTCTTT; CDR3 protein: CASSLGAGLNTEAFF
clone size: -; J gene: TRBJ1-2; V gene: TRBV11-2; D gene: TRBD1; CDR3 length: 12; CDR3 DNA: TGTGCCAGCAGCCCGGGGTCGGGGACAGGCTTTTTC; CDR3 protein: CASSPGSGTGFF
clone size: -; J gene: TRBJ2-3; V gene: TRBV20-1; D gene: TRBD2; CDR3 length: 15; CDR3 DNA: TGCAGTGCTAGTATGGTAGCGGGAGGCGCAGATACGCAGTATTTT; CDR3 protein: CSASMVAGGADTQYF
clone size: once; J gene: TRBJ1-1; V gene: TRBV3-1/TRBV3-2; D gene: TRBD1; CDR3 length: 16; CDR3 DNA: TGTGCCAGCAGCCGGCAGGGGGGATTGGTGAACACTGAAGCTTTCTTT; CDR3 protein: CASSRQGGLVNTEAFF
clone size: -; J gene: TRBJ1-2; V gene: TRBV5-6; D gene: -; CDR3 length: 14; CDR3 DNA: TGTGCCAGCAGCTCTGGACAGCTCTATGGAACTAGAACCTTC; CDR3 protein: CASSSGQLYGTRTF
clone size: once; J gene: TRBJ2-3; V gene: TRBV5-1; D gene: -; CDR3 length: 14; CDR3 DNA: TGCGCCAGCAGCTTGCTCCCCCTGCCAGATACGCAGTATTTT; CDR3 protein: CASSLLPLPDTQYF
clone size: -; J gene: TRBJ2-7; V gene: TRBV2; D gene: -; CDR3 length: 14; CDR3 DNA: TGTGCCAGCACCCGAGGGAGCCCCTCCTACGAGCAGTACTTC; CDR3 protein: CASTRGSPSYEQYF
clone size: -; J gene: TRBJ2-3; V gene: TRBV9; D gene: -; CDR3 length: 16; CDR3 DNA: TGTGCCAGCAGCGTAGTGGGCGGAGCTGTGGGGGATACGCAGTATTTT; CDR3 protein: CASSVVGGAVGDTQYF
clone size: once; J gene: TRBJ1-3; V gene: TRBV2; D gene: TRBD1; CDR3 length: 15; CDR3 DNA: TGTGCCAGCAGCCAAAAGGACAGGCCTGGAAACACCATATATTTT; CDR3 protein: CASSQKDRPGNTIYF
clone size: -; J gene: TRBJ1-4; V gene: TRBV18; D gene: -; CDR3 length: 15; CDR3 DNA: TGTGCCAGCTCACCTAGAGGACAGTCTAATGAAAAACTGTTTTTT; CDR3 protein: CASSPRGQSNEKLFF
clone size: -; J gene: TRBJ2-1; V gene: TRBV27; D gene: -; CDR3 length: 15; CDR3 DNA: TGTGCCAGCGGCCTAGAAGCCTCAGTCTACAATGAGCAGTTCTTC; CDR3 protein: CASGLEASVYNEQFF
clone size: -; J gene: TRBJ2-7; V gene: TRBV7-2; D gene: -; CDR3 length: 13; CDR3 DNA: TGTGCCAGCAGCTTAGGCATGCGAGCCGAGCAGTACTTC; CDR3 protein: CASSLGMRAEQYF
clone size: -; J gene: TRBJ2-2; V gene: TRBV11-2; D gene: TRBD2; CDR3 length: 17; CDR3 DNA: TGTGCCAGCAGCTTAGGGTATTCGGGGGGGAACACCGGGGAGCTGTTTTTT; CDR3 protein: CASSLGYSGGNTGELFF
clone size: -; J gene: TRBJ2-2; V gene: TRBV3-1/TRBV3-2; D gene: -; CDR3 length: 13; CDR3 DNA: TGTGCCAGCAGCCCCGTTCTCCCCGGGGAGCTGTTTTTT; CDR3 protein: CASSPVLPGELFF
clone size: -; J gene: TRBJ2-3; V gene: TRBV5-1; D gene: TRBD2; CDR3 length: 16; CDR3 DNA: TGCGCCAGCAGCCCCATGGCGGGGGGAGACACAGATACGCAGTATTTT; CDR3 protein: CASSPMAGGDTDTQYF
clone size: -; J gene: TRBJ2-3; V gene: TRBV5-4; D gene: -; CDR3 length: 13; CDR3 DNA: TGTGCCAGCAGCTTCAACGGGGCCTCGGCGCAGTATTTT; CDR3 protein: CASSFNGASAQYF
clone size: -; J gene: TRBJ2-5; V gene: TRBV3-1/TRBV3-2; D gene: -; CDR3 length: 16; CDR3 DNA: TGTGCCAGCAGCCAAGTCTACAGGACACGGAGGGAGACCCAGTACTTC; CDR3 protein: CASSQVYRTRRETQYF
clone size: -; J gene: TRBJ2-5; V gene: TRBV2; D gene: -; CDR3 length: 17; CDR3 DNA: TGTGCCAGCGCGCCCCCAGTTAATCTCGCAGCAGGAGAGACCCAGTACTTC; CDR3 protein: CASAPPVNLAAGETQYF
clone size: -; J gene: TRBJ1-1; V gene: TRBV11-2; D gene: -; CDR3 length: 14; CDR3 DNA: TGTGCCAGCAGCTTATGGGGAGCCGGCACTGAAGCTTTCTTT; CDR3 protein: CASSLWGAGTEAFF
clone size: -; J gene: TRBJ1-1; V gene: TRBV12-3/TRBV12-4; D gene: -; CDR3 length: 13; CDR3 DNA: TGTGCCAGCAGTTTGCGTCCAGGGGCTGAAGCTTTCTTT; CDR3 protein: CASSLRPGAEAFF
clone size: -; J gene: TRBJ1-1; V gene: TRBV6-5; D gene: TRBD1; CDR3 length: 15; CDR3 DNA: TGTGCCAGCAGTTATTTACAGGGGGCGAACACTGAAGCTTTCTTT; CDR3 protein: CASSYLQGANTEAFF
clone size: -; J gene: TRBJ1-6; V gene: TRBV2; D gene: -; CDR3 length: 11; CDR3 DNA: TGTGCCAGCAGTGGACCGTATCCCCTCCACTTT; CDR3 protein: CASSGPYPLHF
clone size: -; J gene: TRBJ2-7; V gene: TRBV27; D gene: TRBD2; CDR3 length: 18; CDR3 DNA: TGTGCCAGCCGTCAGGACAGAACTTTAGCGGGGAGCTCCTACGAGCAGTACTTC; CDR3 protein: CASRQDRTLAGSSYEQYF